This section outlines one TCR beta chain sequence together with its context. Its antigen is unidentified. The sample originates from a study of shared clonotypes between healthy human individuals. About the research overall: Donors were a couple of women and a few men aged 18 to 49. Study-wide points: The authors sampled blood alone, and tissue repertoires likely differ. Limitation of the genetic and exposure-history diversity represented came from the few donors.

V was pared by 2 bases and J by 0 bases, with 1 base of the junction left unmatched. The CDR3 runs 15 residues. Germline V CDR1 and CDR2: KGHSH, LQKENI. Deep was the level used in running the assay. TCRdb's table, derived via immunoSEQ multiplex PCR, lists solely in-frame clones and lacks some. The data hold hundreds of thousands of clones, with roughly three quarters observed a single time. This receptor was taken from a woman in her thirties or forties in good health. Some clones in this sample may be carry-over from other donors' samples. J is TRBJ2-7 and V is TRBV18; TRBD1 aligns across 10 bases. The material sequenced was PBMCs. The CDR3 spells CASSPRTGGSYEQYF. The DNA for the CDR3 is TGTGCCAGCTCACCAAGGACAGGGGGCTCCTACGAGCAGTACTTC.